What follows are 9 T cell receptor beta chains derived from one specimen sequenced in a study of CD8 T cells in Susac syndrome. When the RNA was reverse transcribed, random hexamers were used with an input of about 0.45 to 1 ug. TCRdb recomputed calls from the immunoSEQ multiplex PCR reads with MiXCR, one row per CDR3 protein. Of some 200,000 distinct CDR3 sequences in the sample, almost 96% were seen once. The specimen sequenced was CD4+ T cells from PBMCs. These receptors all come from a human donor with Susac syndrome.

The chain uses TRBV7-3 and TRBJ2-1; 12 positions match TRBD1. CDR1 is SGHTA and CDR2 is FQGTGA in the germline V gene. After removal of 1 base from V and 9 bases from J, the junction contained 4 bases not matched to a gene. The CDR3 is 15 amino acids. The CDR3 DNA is TGTGCCAGCAGCTTAATGGGACAGGGGGCTGGTGAGCAGTTCTTC. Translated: CASSLMGQGAGEQFF.

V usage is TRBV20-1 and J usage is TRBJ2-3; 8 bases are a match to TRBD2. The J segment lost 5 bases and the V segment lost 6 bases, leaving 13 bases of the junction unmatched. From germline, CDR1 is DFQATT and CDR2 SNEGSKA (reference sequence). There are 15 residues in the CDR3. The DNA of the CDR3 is TGCAGTGCCCAACGGAGGAGCGGGGGTTTAGATACGCAGTATTTT. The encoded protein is CSAQRRSGGLDTQYF.

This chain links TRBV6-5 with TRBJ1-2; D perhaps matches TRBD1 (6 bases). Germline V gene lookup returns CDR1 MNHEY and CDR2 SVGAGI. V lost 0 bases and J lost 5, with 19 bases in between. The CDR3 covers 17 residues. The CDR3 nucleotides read TGTGCCAGCAGTTACTCGAAGTCGGGCAGGGGTCGATATGGCTACACCTTC. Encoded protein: CASSYSKSGRGRYGYTF.

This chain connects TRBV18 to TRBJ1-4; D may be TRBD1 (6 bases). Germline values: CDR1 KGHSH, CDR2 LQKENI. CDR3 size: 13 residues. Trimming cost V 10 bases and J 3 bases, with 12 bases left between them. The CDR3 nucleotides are TGTGCCACCATGGACAGCCCTAATGAAAAACTGTTTTTT. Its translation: CATMDSPNEKLFF. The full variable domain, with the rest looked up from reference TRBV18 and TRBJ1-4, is NAGVMQNPRHLVRRRGQEARLRCSPMKGHSHVYWYRQLPEEGLKFMVYLQKENIIDESGMPKERFSAEFPKEGPSILRIQQVVRGDSAAYFCATMDSPNEKLFFGSGTQLSVL.

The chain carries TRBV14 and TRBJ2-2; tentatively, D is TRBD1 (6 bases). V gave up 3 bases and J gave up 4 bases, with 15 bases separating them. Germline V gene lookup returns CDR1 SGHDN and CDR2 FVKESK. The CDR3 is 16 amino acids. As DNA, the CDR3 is TGTGCCAGCAGCCATCTGAACAGGGCGGTCACCGGGGAGCTGTTTTTT. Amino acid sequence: CASSHLNRAVTGELFF.

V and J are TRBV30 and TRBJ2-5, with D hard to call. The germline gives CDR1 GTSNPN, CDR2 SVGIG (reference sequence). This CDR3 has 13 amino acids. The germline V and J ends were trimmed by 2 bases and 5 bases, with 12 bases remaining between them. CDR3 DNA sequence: TGTGCCTGGAGTCTCAGAGCCCGTGAGACCCAGTACTTC. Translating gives CAWSLRARETQYF.

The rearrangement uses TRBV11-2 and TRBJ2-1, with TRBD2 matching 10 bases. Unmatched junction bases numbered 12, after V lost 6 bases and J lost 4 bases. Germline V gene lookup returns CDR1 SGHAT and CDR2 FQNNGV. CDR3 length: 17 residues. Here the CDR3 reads CASRPGLADPNYNEQFF. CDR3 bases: TGTGCCAGCAGACCCGGACTAGCGGATCCTAATTACAATGAGCAGTTCTTC. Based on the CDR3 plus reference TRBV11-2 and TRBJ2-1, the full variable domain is EAGVAQSPRYKIIEKRQSVAFWCNPISGHATLYWYQQILGQGPKLLIQFQNNGVVDDSQLPKDRFSAERLKGVDSTLKIQPAKLEDSAVYLCASRPGLADPNYNEQFFGPGTRLTVL.

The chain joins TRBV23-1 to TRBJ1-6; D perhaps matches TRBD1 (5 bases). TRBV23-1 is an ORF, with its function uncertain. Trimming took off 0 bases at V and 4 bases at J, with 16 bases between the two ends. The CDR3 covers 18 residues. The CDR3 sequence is CASSQSQVPGAYNSPLHF. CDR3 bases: TGCGCCAGCAGTCAATCACAGGTGCCCGGGGCATATAATTCACCCCTCCACTTT.

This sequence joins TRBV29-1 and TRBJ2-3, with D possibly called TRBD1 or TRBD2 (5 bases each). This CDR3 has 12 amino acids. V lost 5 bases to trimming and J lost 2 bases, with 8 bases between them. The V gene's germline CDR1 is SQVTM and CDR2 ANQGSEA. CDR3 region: CSVKGTTDTQYF. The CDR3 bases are TGCAGCGTTAAAGGGACCACAGATACGCAGTATTTT.